This record concerns one T cell receptor (beta chain) sequence. This sample was included in a study of blood T cell repertoires in COVID-19. The Seattle patients joined while their infection was active and were tracked longitudinally afterward. Assay used: immunoSEQ multiplex PCR; TCRdb lists only in-frame clones, some missing. Of some 290,000 clones in the sample, nearly 90% were seen once. After removal of 6 bases from V and 1 base from J, the junction contained 6 bases not matched to a gene. This CDR3 is built from 15 residues. Germline V CDR1 and CDR2: MGHDK, SYGVNS. The sequenced material came from peripheral blood. The chain is built from TRBV25-1 and TRBJ2-5, with TRBD2 matching over 9 bases. The receptor's source is a woman aged 40 to 49 with COVID-19, enrolled during active disease. The CDR3 nucleotides read TGTGCCAGCAGACCGACTAGCGGTGCCCAAGAGACCCAGTACTTC. Protein sequence: CASRPTSGAQETQYF.